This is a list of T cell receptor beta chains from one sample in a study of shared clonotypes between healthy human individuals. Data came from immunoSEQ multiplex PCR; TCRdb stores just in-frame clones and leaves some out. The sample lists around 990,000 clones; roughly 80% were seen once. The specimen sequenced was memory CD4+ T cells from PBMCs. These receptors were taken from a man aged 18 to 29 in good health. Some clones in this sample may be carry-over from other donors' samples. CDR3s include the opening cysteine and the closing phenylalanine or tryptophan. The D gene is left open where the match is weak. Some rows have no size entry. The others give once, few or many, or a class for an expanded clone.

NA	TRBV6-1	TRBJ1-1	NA	CASSESRFVGDTEAFF	TGTGCCAGCAGTGAAAGTCGTTTTGTAGGAGACACTGAAGCTTTCTTT
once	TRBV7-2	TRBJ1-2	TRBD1	CASSQDRLNDGYTF	TGTGCCAGCTCCCAGGACAGGCTAAATGATGGCTACACCTTC
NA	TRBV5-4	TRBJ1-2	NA	CASSLGGHYGYTF	TGTGCCAGCAGCTTGGGGGGCCACTATGGCTACACCTTC
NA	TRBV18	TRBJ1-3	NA	CASSPNPEVTIYF	TGTGCCAGCTCACCAAACCCGGAGGTCACCATATATTTT
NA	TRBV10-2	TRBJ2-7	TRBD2	CASSHLPSSGKSYEQYF	TGCGCCAGCAGCCATCTTCCTTCTAGCGGGAAGTCCTACGAGCAGTACTTC
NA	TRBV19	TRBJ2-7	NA	CASSPRPGGDLYEQYF	TGTGCCAGTAGTCCGCGCCCAGGGGGGGATCTCTACGAGCAGTACTTC
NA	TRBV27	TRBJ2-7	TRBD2	CASSFADRSGNEQYF	TGTGCCAGCAGTTTCGCAGACAGAAGCGGGAACGAGCAGTACTTC
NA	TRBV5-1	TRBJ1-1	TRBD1	CASSLQGQGRTEAFF	TGCGCCAGCAGCTTACAGGGACAGGGTCGGACTGAAGCTTTCTTT
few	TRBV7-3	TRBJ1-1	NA	CASSPKRTEAFF	TGTGCCAGCAGCCCCAAACGAACTGAAGCTTTCTTT
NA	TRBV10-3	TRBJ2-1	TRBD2	CAISTSGGNEQFF	TGTGCCATCAGTACTAGCGGGGGGAATGAGCAGTTCTTC
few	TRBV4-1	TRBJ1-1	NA	CASSQDLAAAGMNTEAFF	TGCGCCAGCAGCCAAGATTTGGCTGCGGCAGGCATGAACACTGAAGCTTTCTTT
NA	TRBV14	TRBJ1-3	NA	CASSLWSGNTIYF	TGTGCCAGCAGCCTTTGGTCTGGAAACACCATATATTTT
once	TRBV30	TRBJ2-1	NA	CAWSSNNEQFF	TGTGCCTGGAGTTCCAACAATGAGCAGTTCTTC
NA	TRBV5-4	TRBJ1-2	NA	CASSLDFRTNLNYGYTF	TGTGCCAGCAGCTTGGACTTCCGGACAAATCTCAACTATGGCTACACCTTC
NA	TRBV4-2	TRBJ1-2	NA	CASSQDPQGGYTF	TGTGCCAGCAGCCAAGATCCACAGGGTGGCTACACCTTC
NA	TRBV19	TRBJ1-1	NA	CASSIGWQRARTEAFF	TGTGCCAGTAGTATAGGATGGCAGCGGGCGAGGACTGAAGCTTTCTTT
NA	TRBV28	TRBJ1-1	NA	CASSSVGTEAFF	TGTGCCAGCAGCTCGGTTGGCACTGAAGCTTTCTTT
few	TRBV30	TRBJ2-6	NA	CAWRVSKLSGANVLTF	TGTGCCTGGAGGGTCAGTAAGCTCTCTGGGGCCAACGTCCTGACTTTC
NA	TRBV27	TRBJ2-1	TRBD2	CASSPPGGNPFGGEQFF	TGTGCCAGCAGTCCCCCGGGAGGTAACCCCTTCGGAGGTGAGCAGTTCTTC
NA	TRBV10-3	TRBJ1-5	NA	CAISNDLSNQPQHF	TGTGCCATCAGTAATGACCTCTCAAATCAGCCCCAGCATTTT
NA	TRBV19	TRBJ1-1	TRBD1	CASSTRTGGNTEAFF	TGTGCCAGTAGTACCCGGACAGGGGGAAACACTGAAGCTTTCTTT
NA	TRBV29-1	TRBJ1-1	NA	CSVVNRQDTEAFF	TGCAGCGTTGTTAACAGACAAGACACTGAAGCTTTCTTT
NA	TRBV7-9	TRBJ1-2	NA	CASSSSKFLNRYTF	TGTGCCAGCAGCTCCTCGAAGTTCTTGAATCGCTACACCTTC
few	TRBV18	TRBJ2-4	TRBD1	CASSLGGQGVNIQYF	TGTGCCAGCTCACTTGGGGGACAGGGGGTGAACATTCAGTACTTC
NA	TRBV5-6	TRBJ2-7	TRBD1	CASTRGTGSRYEQYF	TGTGCCAGCACTAGGGGGACAGGGAGTCGCTACGAGCAGTACTTC
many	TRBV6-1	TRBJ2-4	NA	CASREWGIQYF	TGTGCCAGCAGAGAGTGGGGCATTCAGTACTTC
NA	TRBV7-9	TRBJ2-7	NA	CASSLTGRYEQYF	TGTGCCAGCAGCTTAACGGGCAGGTACGAGCAGTACTTC
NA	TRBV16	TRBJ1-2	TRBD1	CASSLKTGVLGGYTF	TGTGCCAGCAGCCTGAAGACAGGGGTCCTAGGTGGCTACACCTTC
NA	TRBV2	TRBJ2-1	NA	CASSDRGNEQFF	TGTGCCAGCAGTGACCGGGGCAATGAGCAGTTCTTC
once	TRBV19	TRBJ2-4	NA	CASLRPSVNIQYF	TGTGCCAGCCTTCGGCCGAGTGTAAACATTCAGTACTTC
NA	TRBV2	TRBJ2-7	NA	CASQPGTGSYEQYF	TGTGCCAGCCAGCCCGGGACCGGAAGCTACGAGCAGTACTTC
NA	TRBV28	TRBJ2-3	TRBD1	CASSDRQGEGGTDTQYF	TGTGCCAGCAGTGACAGACAGGGAGAGGGTGGCACAGATACGCAGTATTTT
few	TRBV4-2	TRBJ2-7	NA	CASSQDHGSLDEQYF	TGTGCCAGCAGCCAAGATCACGGGTCGTTGGACGAGCAGTACTTC
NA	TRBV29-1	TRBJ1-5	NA	CSVARGPNKPQHF	TGCAGCGTTGCCAGGGGCCCCAATAAGCCCCAGCATTTT
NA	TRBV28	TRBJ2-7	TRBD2	CASSPTGLAGTYEQYF	TGTGCCAGCAGTCCAACCGGGCTAGCGGGTACCTACGAGCAGTACTTC